Presented here are 17 T cell receptor beta chains from one specimen sequenced in a study of blood T cells in healthy people across ages. Alongside a J-beta primer mix, a sample-barcoded 5' primer served in a second PCR lasting roughly 7 to 12 cycles. TCRdb redid the calling of the 5' RACE reads with MiXCR, one entry per CDR3 protein. The sample lists 1.5 million to 2 million distinct CDR3 sequences, about 49% seen once, with roughly 2% in the top ten. The sequenced material came from blood. The receptors were sampled from a woman in her thirties or forties in good health.

This clonotype was observed at least ten times. The J gene is TRBJ1-2, the V gene TRBV7-9; possibly TRBD1 for D (6 bases). Germline CDR1 reads SEHNR; CDR2 reads FQNEAQ (reference sequence). This CDR3 region has 13 residues. The germline V and J ends were trimmed by 5 bases and 2 bases, with 9 bases remaining between them. Here the CDR3 DNA reads TGTGCCAGCAGCCAAACAGGGAACTATGGCTACACCTTC. As protein: CASSQTGNYGYTF.

This clonotype was picked up many times. This chain links TRBV4-2 with TRBJ2-3; D might be TRBD2 (5 bases). CDR1 is LGHNA, CDR2 YNFKEQ, per germline. V was shortened by 1 base and J by 4 bases, with 15 bases between the two germline ends. The CDR3 totals 16 residues. The CDR3 loop is CASSQAEASSADTQYF. The DNA of the CDR3 is TGTGCCAGCAGCCAAGCGGAGGCTAGCTCGGCAGATACGCAGTATTTT.

This clonotype was observed a handful of times. V and J are TRBV12-3 or TRBV12-4 and TRBJ2-1; 7 bases are shared with TRBD2. This CDR3 comprises 12 residues. Trimming took 7 bases from V and 7 from J; bases not matched to a gene: 4. CDR3 DNA: TGTGCCAGCACTCCAGCGGGGAATGAGCAGTTCTTC. Its protein is CASTPAGNEQFF.

Comments on this clonotype: A read error may produce the germline difference seen at one junction end. V usage is TRBV7-6 and J usage is TRBJ2-5; D could derive from TRBD1 or TRBD2 (5 bases each). The end of the DNA is better explained by TRBJ2-7, so the J call may be wrong. This CDR3 region has 13 residues. Germline lookup yields CDR1 SGHVS and CDR2 FNYEAQ. CDR3 in amino acids: CASNLGTFCEQYF. In DNA, the CDR3 is TGTGCCAGCAACTTAGGGACCTTCTGCGAGCAGTACTTC.

There are a few counts of this clonotype. The gene calls are TRBV4-3 and TRBJ1-2; TRBD1 agrees at 8 bases. There are 15 residues in the CDR3. Germline lookup yields CDR1 LGHNA and CDR2 YSLEER. V lost 2 bases to trimming and J lost 3 bases; unmatched junction nucleotides: 5. CDR3 coding DNA: TGCGCCAGCAGCCAACGGACAGGGATATACTATGGCTACACCTTC. It translates to CASSQRTGIYYGYTF.

The rearrangement links TRBV7-2 to TRBJ1-1; 7 bases are a match to TRBD1. The CDR3 covers 15 residues. Germline lookup yields CDR1 SGHTA and CDR2 FQGNSA. With 1 base clipped from V and 6 bases from J, the junction kept 8 bases outside the gene matches. The CDR3 reads CASSLVEGGYAEAFF. The CDR3 DNA reads TGTGCCAGCAGCTTAGTGGAAGGGGGCTACGCTGAAGCTTTCTTT. Drawing the rest from reference TRBV7-2 and TRBJ1-1, the complete variable domain is GAGVSQSPSNKVTEKGKDVELRCDPISGHTALYWYRQSLGQGLEFLIYFQGNSAPDKSGLPSDRFSAERTGGSVSTLTIQRTQQEDSAVYLCASSLVEGGYAEAFFGQGTRLTVV.

The chain links TRBV20-1 to TRBJ2-7, with TRBD1 identical over 8 bases. V trimming: 4 bases; J trimming: 2 bases; junction bases outside the gene matches: 7. This CDR3 contains 14 residues. CDR1 and CDR2 (germline): DFQATT, SNEGSKA (reference sequence). The CDR3 region is CSATMGQVPYEQYF. The CDR3 nucleotides are TGCAGTGCTACTATGGGACAGGTCCCCTACGAGCAGTACTTC.

This clonotype has more than one count but fewer than ten. The chain links TRBV6-6 to TRBJ2-1; 11 bases agree with TRBD2. The CDR3 extends over 15 amino acids. The germline V gene encodes CDR1 MNHNY and CDR2 SVGAGI (reference sequence). V gave up 4 bases and J gave up 7 bases; unmatched junction bases: 6. CDR3 bases: TGTGCCAGCAGTTTGCAGACTAGCGGGGTAAATGAGCAGTTCTTC. The encoded protein is CASSLQTSGVNEQFF.

V usage is TRBV7-9 and J usage is TRBJ2-4; 7 bases fit TRBD2. The J call may be incorrect, as the DNA end agrees better with TRBJ2-5. The CDR3 extends over 14 amino acids. The V gene's germline CDR1 is SEHNR and CDR2 FQNEAQ (reference sequence). CDR3 coding DNA: TGTGCCAGCAGCTCACCGGGGGGAGAAGAGACCCAGTACTTC. Encoded protein: CASSSPGGEETQYF.

This chain links TRBV9 with TRBJ2-4, with TRBD2 matching 9 bases. The closer fit of TRBJ2-7 to the DNA end suggests the J call may be wrong. CDR1 SGDLS and CDR2 YYNGEE come from the germline V gene. The CDR3 runs to 14 residues. The CDR3 bases are TGTGCCAGCAGCGTCACGGCGGGGGGGGGCGAGCAGTACTTC. Encoded protein: CASSVTAGGGEQYF.

The rearrangement joins TRBV7-2 to TRBJ2-1; D might be TRBD2 (5 bases). Germline assignment: CDR1 SGHTA and CDR2 FQGNSA. With 5 bases removed from V and 12 bases from J, the gap between germline ends came to 23 bases. The length of the CDR3 is 15 residues. This chain's CDR3 is CASSRSGGDFEGQFF. In DNA, the CDR3 is TGTGCCAGCAGCCGGTCGGGTGGGGATTTTGAGGGGCAGTTCTTC.

This clonotype occurred many times. This chain joins TRBV5-1 and TRBJ2-1, with a tentative D call TRBD1 (5 bases). The CDR3 runs to 14 residues. Looked up from germline, CDR1 is SGHRS and CDR2 is YFSETQ. Trimming left V 0 bases short and J 4 bases short, with 8 bases between. The CDR3 coding sequence is TGCGCCAGCAGCTTGGGCGCAGGGTACAATGAGCAGTTCTTC. It yields the protein CASSLGAGYNEQFF.

The rearrangement links TRBV5-1 to TRBJ2-2; 7 positions match TRBD1. Per the germline V gene, CDR1 is SGHRS and CDR2 is YFSETQ. V was clipped by 0 bases and J by 3 bases; unmatched bases: 2. The CDR3 length is 15 residues. The CDR3 DNA reads as TGCGCCAGCAGCTTGGTGCAGGGGGACACCGGGGAGCTGTTTTTT. Translating gives CASSLVQGDTGELFF.

A few counts support this clonotype. The gene calls are TRBV5-1 and TRBJ1-2, with 7 bases that match TRBD1. V was pared by 4 bases and J by 2 bases, with 5 bases of the junction left unmatched. Germline lookup yields CDR1 SGHRS and CDR2 YFSETQ. The CDR3 has 14 amino acids. CDR3 bases: TGCGCCAGCAGCCAGGGACAGAAAAACTATGGCTACACCTTC. It yields the protein CASSQGQKNYGYTF.

The rearrangement joins TRBV7-9 to TRBJ1-2; weak D call: TRBD1 (5 bases). Trimming removed 2 bases at V and 0 bases at J, with 10 bases between. This CDR3 spans 15 amino acids. CDR1 is SEHNR and CDR2 is FQNEAQ in the germline V gene (reference sequence). CDR3 residues: CASSLSGTTNYGYTF. The CDR3 DNA reads as TGTGCCAGCAGCTTATCAGGGACCACTAACTATGGCTACACCTTC.

CDR3 region: CASSLGDSGGSYNEQFF. CDR3 DNA: TGCGCCAGCAGCTTGGGAGACAGCGGAGGCTCCTACAATGAGCAGTTCTTC. This chain connects TRBV5-1 to TRBJ2-1, with D tentatively TRBD1 or TRBD2 (5 bases each). V was trimmed by 0 bases and J by 0 bases, leaving 13 bases between them. The CDR3 contains 17 residues. Germline CDR1 is SGHRS and CDR2 is YFSETQ.

This clonotype has more than one count but fewer than ten. Its ends do not fully match the called genes, so a read error is possible. The rearrangement uses TRBV10-3 and TRBJ1-5, with 9 bases fitting TRBD1. CDR1 is ENHRY and CDR2 is SYGVKD in the germline V gene. The CDR3 covers 14 residues. CDR3 DNA: TGTGCCATCAGCCCGGACAGGGGAAATCAGCCCCGGCATTTT. Translation gives CAISPDRGNQPRHF.